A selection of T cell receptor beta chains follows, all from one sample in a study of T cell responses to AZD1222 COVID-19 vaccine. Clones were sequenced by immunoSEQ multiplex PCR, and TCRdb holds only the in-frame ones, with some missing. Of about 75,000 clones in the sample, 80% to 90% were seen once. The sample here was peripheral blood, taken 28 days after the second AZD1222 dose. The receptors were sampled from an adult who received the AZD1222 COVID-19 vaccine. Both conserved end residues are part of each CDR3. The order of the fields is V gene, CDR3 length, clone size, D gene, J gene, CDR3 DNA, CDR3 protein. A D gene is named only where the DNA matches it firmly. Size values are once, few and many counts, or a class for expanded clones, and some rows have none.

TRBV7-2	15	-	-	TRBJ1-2	TGTGCCAGCAGCTTACTTTCGACACCCAGCTATGGCTACACCTTC	CASSLLSTPSYGYTF
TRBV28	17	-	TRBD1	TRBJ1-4	TGTGCCAGCAGTTACCCGGACAGGGAGAATCGGCACGAAAAACTGTTTTTT	CASSYPDRENRHEKLFF
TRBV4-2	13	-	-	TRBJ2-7	TGTGCCAGCAGCACAAACCTAGTGGGGGAGCAGTACTTC	CASSTNLVGEQYF
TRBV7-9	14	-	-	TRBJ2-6	TGTGCCAGCAGCTTAGTTGACAGTCGCGACGTCCTGACTTTC	CASSLVDSRDVLTF
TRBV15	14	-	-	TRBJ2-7	TGTGCCACCAGCAAAACTTCTAGCTCCTACGAGCAGTACTTC	CATSKTSSSYEQYF
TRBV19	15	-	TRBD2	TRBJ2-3	TGTGCCAGTTCCAGTCCAGCGGGGGGGGCAGATACGCAGTATTTT	CASSSPAGGADTQYF
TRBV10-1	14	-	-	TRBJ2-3	TGCGCCAGCAGTGAGTCGACTTTTACAGATACGCAGTATTTT	CASSESTFTDTQYF
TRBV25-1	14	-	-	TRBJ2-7	TGTGCCAGCAGTGATTCTATTGGCATTTACGAGCAGTACTTC	CASSDSIGIYEQYF
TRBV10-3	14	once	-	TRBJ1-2	TGTGCCATACAGGGCCCGGAGGGCAACTATGGCTACACCTTC	CAIQGPEGNYGYTF
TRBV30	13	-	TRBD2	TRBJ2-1	TGTGCCTGGGGGACGGGGGGGCCGGTTGAGCAGTTCTTC	CAWGTGGPVEQFF
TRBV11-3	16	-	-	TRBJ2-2	TGTGCCAGCAGCCCCAGGGACATCGGCGGGGCCGGGGAGCTGTTTTTT	CASSPRDIGGAGELFF
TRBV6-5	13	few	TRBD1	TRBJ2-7	TGTGCCACCTCTACCGGGACAGGCTACGAGCAGTACTTC	CATSTGTGYEQYF
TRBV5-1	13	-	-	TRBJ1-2	TGCGCCAGCAGCGCTGTGGGCTCCTGGGGTTACACCTTC	CASSAVGSWGYTF
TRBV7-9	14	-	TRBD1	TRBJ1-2	TGTGCCAGCAGCTTAGATACAGGGGGCTATGGCTACACCTTC	CASSLDTGGYGYTF
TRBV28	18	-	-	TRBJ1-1	TGTGCCAGCAGTTTATTATTAGGGGCATGGGGGATGAACACTGAAGCTTTCTTT	CASSLLLGAWGMNTEAFF
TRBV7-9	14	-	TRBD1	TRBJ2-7	TGTGCCAGCAGAGCCGGGACAGGGGACAACGAGCAGTACTTC	CASRAGTGDNEQYF
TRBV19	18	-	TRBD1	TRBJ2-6	TGTGCCAGTAGTTTCCAAACAGGGGGCGGCTCTGGGGCCAACGTCCTGACTTTC	CASSFQTGGGSGANVLTF
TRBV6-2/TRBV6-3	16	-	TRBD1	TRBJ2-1	TGTGCCAGCAGTCCAAACGACAGGGGGCTAGAAAATGAGCAGTTCTTC	CASSPNDRGLENEQFF
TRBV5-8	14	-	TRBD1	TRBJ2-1	TGTGCCAGCAGGACCGACAGGGACAGACGTGAGCAGTTCTTC	CASRTDRDRREQFF
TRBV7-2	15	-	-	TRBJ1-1	TGTGCCAGCAGCCCTGGGGGGAGCAAGAACACTGAAGCTTTCTTT	CASSPGGSKNTEAFF
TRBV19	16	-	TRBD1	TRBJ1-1	TGTGCCAGTAGGGGGACAGGGGAAGTGGGAAACACTGAAGCTTTCTTT	CASRGTGEVGNTEAFF
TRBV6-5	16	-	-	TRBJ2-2	TGTGCCAGCAGTTATACGGTGCATAGAGGTTCCGGGGAGCTGTTTTTT	CASSYTVHRGSGELFF
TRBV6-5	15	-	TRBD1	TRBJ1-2	TGTGCCAGCAGTCTATACCAAACAGGGGGCTATGGCTACACCTTC	CASSLYQTGGYGYTF
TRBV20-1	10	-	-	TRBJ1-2	TGCAGTTGCGTGGAGAATGGCTACACCTTC	CSCVENGYTF
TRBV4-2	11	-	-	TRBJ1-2	TGTGCCAGCAGCCAGCACTATGGCTACACCTTC	CASSQHYGYTF
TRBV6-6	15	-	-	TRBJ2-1	TGTGCCAGCAGTTACAGGGTTAGCTCCTACAATGAGCAGTTCTTC	CASSYRVSSYNEQFF
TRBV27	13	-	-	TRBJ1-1	TGTGCCAGCAGTTTATTAGGGAGCACTGAAGCTTTCTTT	CASSLLGSTEAFF
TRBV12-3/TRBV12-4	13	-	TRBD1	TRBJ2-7	TGTGCCAGCAGGAGACAGGGTACCTACGAGCAGTACTTC	CASRRQGTYEQYF
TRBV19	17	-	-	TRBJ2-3	TGTGCCAGTAGTATAGATCGGGGGAGGAGGGACACAGATACGCAGTATTTT	CASSIDRGRRDTDTQYF
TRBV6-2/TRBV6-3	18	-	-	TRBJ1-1	TGTGCCAGCAGTTACTCGAGTTTCACGAGGACAGAGAACACTGAAGCTTTCTTT	CASSYSSFTRTENTEAFF
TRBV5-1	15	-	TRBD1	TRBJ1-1	TGCGCCAGCAGCCCAGCGGGACAGATGAACACTGAAGCTTTCTTT	CASSPAGQMNTEAFF
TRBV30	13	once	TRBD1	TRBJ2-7	TGTGCCTGGAAATTACAGGGGGCGGGGGAGCAGTACTTC	CAWKLQGAGEQYF
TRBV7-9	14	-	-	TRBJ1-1	TGTGCCAGCACCCGGACAGTAGTGAACACTGAAGCTTTCTTT	CASTRTVVNTEAFF
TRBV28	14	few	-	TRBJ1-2	TGTGCCAGCAGTTTATCGGCCAGGACGTTTGGCTACACCTTC	CASSLSARTFGYTF
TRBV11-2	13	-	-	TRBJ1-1	TGTGCCAGCAGCATACAGGTCGACACTGAAGCTTTCTTT	CASSIQVDTEAFF
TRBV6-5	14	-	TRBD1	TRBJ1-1	TGTGCCAGCAGGTTGACAGGGATGAACACTGAAGCTTTCTTT	CASRLTGMNTEAFF
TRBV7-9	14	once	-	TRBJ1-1	TGTGCCAGCAGCTTAGAGTTAGCCCTGACTGAAGCTTTCTTT	CASSLELALTEAFF
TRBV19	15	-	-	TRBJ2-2	TGTGCCAGTAGTGTCCCGGGGATTCGGGCCGGGGAGCTGTTTTTT	CASSVPGIRAGELFF
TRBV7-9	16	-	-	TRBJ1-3	TGTGCCAGCAGCTTAGGTCCTACACTCTCTGGAAACACCATATATTTT	CASSLGPTLSGNTIYF
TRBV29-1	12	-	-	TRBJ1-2	TGCAGCGTTGAAGTTGGGGGACAAGGCTACACCTTC	CSVEVGGQGYTF
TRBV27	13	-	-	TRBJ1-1	TGTGCCAGCCAAACCGACAGCAACACTGAAGCTTTCTTT	CASQTDSNTEAFF
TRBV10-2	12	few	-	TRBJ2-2	TGCGCCAGCAGAACTTACACCGGGGAGCTGTTTTTT	CASRTYTGELFF
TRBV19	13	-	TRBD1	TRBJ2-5	TGTGCCAGTAGCCACGGACAGGAAGAGACCCAGTACTTC	CASSHGQEETQYF
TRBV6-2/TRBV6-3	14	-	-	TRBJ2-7	TGTGCCAGCAGTTACAAAGGAGGGCCCTACGAGCAGTACTTC	CASSYKGGPYEQYF
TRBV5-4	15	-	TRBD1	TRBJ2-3	TGTGCCAGCAGCTTGGAGGACAGGGGGTCAGATACGCAGTATTTT	CASSLEDRGSDTQYF
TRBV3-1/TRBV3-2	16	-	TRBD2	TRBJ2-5	TGTGCCAGCAGCCATCGGACTAGCGGGGTTATTGAGACCCAGTACTTC	CASSHRTSGVIETQYF